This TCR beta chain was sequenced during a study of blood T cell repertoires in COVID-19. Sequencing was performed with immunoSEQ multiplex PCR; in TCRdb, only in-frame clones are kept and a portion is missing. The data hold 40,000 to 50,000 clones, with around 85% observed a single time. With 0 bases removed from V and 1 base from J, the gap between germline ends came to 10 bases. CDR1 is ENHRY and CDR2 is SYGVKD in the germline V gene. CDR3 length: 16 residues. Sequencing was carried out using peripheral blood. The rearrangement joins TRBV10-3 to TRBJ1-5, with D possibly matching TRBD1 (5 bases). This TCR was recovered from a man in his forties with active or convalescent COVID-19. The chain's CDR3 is CAISESGGVSNQPQHF. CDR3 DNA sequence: TGTGCCATCAGTGAGTCGGGGGGAGTGAGCAATCAGCCCCAGCATTTT.